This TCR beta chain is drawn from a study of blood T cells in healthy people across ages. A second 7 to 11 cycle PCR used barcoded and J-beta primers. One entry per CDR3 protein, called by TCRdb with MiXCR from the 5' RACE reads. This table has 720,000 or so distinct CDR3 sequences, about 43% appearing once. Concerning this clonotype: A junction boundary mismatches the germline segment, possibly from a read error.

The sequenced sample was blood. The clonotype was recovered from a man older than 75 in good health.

The CDR3, as DNA: TGCGTCAGCAGCCAAAACGTCCTAAGCGGCAGCTCCTACAATGAGCAGTACTTC. It yields the protein CVSSQNVLSGSSYNEQYF. This chain uses TRBV4-1 with TRBJ2-1; possibly TRBD2 for D (5 bases). The J call may be in error: the DNA end matches TRBJ2-7 better. In germline, CDR1 is MGHRA, CDR2 YSYEKL. The CDR3 extends over 18 amino acids.